The rows below give T cell receptor beta chains drawn from one sample of a study of blood T cell repertoires in COVID-19. Assay: immunoSEQ multiplex PCR; the TCRdb copy retains only in-frame clones and omits some. In the table there are more than 100,000 clones, 55% to 75% of which are singletons. Sequenced material: peripheral blood. Receptor source: a human donor with acute or convalescent COVID-19. The donor label of this sample is uncertain. Both conserved end residues are part of each CDR3. Each record gives: clone size, V gene, D gene, J gene, CDR3 DNA, CDR3 protein. D genes are given only for firm matches. Clone size, where shown, is once, few, many, or a class for clones that have expanded.

-	TRBV7-9	-	TRBJ2-5	TGTGCCAGCAGCTTCGGGTTCCAGGGAGAGACCCAGTACTTC	CASSFGFQGETQYF
-	TRBV15	-	TRBJ2-2	TGTGCCACCAGCAGGGCCGGGACACTCGTGGAGCTGTTTTTT	CATSRAGTLVELFF
-	TRBV7-2	-	TRBJ1-5	TGTGCCAGCAGCTTAGCGCAGGGGCGGTGGAATCAGCCCCAGCATTTT	CASSLAQGRWNQPQHF
-	TRBV24-1	TRBD1	TRBJ2-2	TGTGCCACCAGTGACTCGACAGGGACCTACACCGGGGAGCTGTTTTTT	CATSDSTGTYTGELFF
-	TRBV5-1	-	TRBJ2-1	TGCGCCAGCAGCTTGGGTATCAGGAATGAGCAGTTCTTC	CASSLGIRNEQFF
-	TRBV19	-	TRBJ2-3	TGTGCCAGTAGTTCCGGGGTTACGCAGTATTTT	CASSSGVTQYF
-	TRBV10-1	TRBD1	TRBJ2-1	TGCGCCAGCAGCCTTGGACAGGGGGAGTTGCATGAGCAGTTCTTC	CASSLGQGELHEQFF
-	TRBV5-1	TRBD1	TRBJ1-1	TGCGCCAGCAGCTTGGGGACAGGGGAGGAAGGTGAAGCTTTCTTT	CASSLGTGEEGEAFF
-	TRBV10-2	-	TRBJ1-2	TGCGCCAGCAGTGCAGGGGCCGCACTGGGCTACACCTTC	CASSAGAALGYTF
-	TRBV7-2	-	TRBJ2-2	TGTGCCAGCAGCTTAGTCTCTAAGAACACCGGGGAGCTGTTTTTT	CASSLVSKNTGELFF
-	TRBV7-2	-	TRBJ1-2	TGTGCCAGCAGCTCTTCAGGGTTCGATGGCTACACCTTC	CASSSSGFDGYTF
-	TRBV6-6	TRBD1	TRBJ1-6	TGTGCCAGCAGGGATGGACAGGAAAATTCACCCCTCCACTTT	CASRDGQENSPLHF
-	TRBV5-5	-	TRBJ2-3	TGTGCCAGCAGCCCTTCCACAGGGTTTCACACAGATACGCAGTATTTT	CASSPSTGFHTDTQYF
-	TRBV5-4	-	TRBJ2-2	TGTGCCAGCAGCTCCCGACAGGTCCCCGGGGAGCTGTTTTTT	CASSSRQVPGELFF
-	TRBV5-1	-	TRBJ1-2	TGCGCCAGCAGCCCCGAGGGTGTCGCATATGGCTACACCTTC	CASSPEGVAYGYTF
-	TRBV7-2	TRBD1	TRBJ2-4	TGTGCCAGCAGCCCCGACAGGGTGAACATTCAGTACTTC	CASSPDRVNIQYF
-	TRBV11-2	-	TRBJ1-3	TGTGCCAGCAGCTCAAGGGACATCCGGAGCTCTGGAAACACCATATATTTT	CASSSRDIRSSGNTIYF
few	TRBV4-2	-	TRBJ1-2	TGTGCCAGCAGCCAAATAGTCCGGTATGGCTACACCTTC	CASSQIVRYGYTF
-	TRBV14	-	TRBJ1-2	TGTGCCAGCAGCCCGCTAACGCGGGGCTGGGGTAATGATGGCTACACCTTC	CASSPLTRGWGNDGYTF
-	TRBV5-1	-	TRBJ2-7	TGCGCCAGCAGCCCGGGGGAGCCCGGGACAGTACCCTACGAGCAGTACTTC	CASSPGEPGTVPYEQYF
-	TRBV5-6	-	TRBJ1-1	TGTGCCAGCAGCAGGGAACCGGGGAGGGCCTCCGGGGCTTTCTTT	CASSREPGRASGAFF
-	TRBV21-1	-	TRBJ2-3	TGTGCCAGCAGCAACCCTAGGGGATTGGGCACAGATACGCAGTATTTT	CASSNPRGLGTDTQYF
many	TRBV5-6	-	TRBJ1-2	TGTGCCAGCAGCTTGTTACAGGTTAACTATGGCTACACCTTC	CASSLLQVNYGYTF
-	TRBV7-8	-	TRBJ1-1	TGTGCCAGCAGCTTAGGGGCGGGGTACACTGAAGCTTTCTTT	CASSLGAGYTEAFF
-	TRBV7-8	TRBD2	TRBJ2-3	TGTGCCAGCAGCTTGCTAGCGGGGGGCGATAGCACAGATACGCAGTATTTT	CASSLLAGGDSTDTQYF
-	TRBV28	-	TRBJ2-4	TGTGCCAGCAGCTCCCTACCAGGCAATACCGGTGTGTTTGCCAAAAACATTCAGTACTTC	CASSSLPGNTGVFAKNIQYF
-	TRBV29-1	TRBD1	TRBJ1-2	TGCAGCGTTGACGGCGACAGGGTTGGCGGCTACACCTTC	CSVDGDRVGGYTF
-	TRBV7-2	TRBD2	TRBJ2-4	TGTGCCAGCAGCCAAGGACTAGCGGGGGGCCGGGGTAACATTCAGTACTTC	CASSQGLAGGRGNIQYF
-	TRBV5-4	TRBD2	TRBJ2-1	TGTGCCAGCAGCCGATGGGGTAGCGGGGGAGGACGGGAGCAGTTCTTC	CASSRWGSGGGREQFF
-	TRBV29-1	TRBD2	TRBJ2-3	TGCAGCGCAATGGGAAGCGGGGGATTAGGAGATACGCAGTATTTT	CSAMGSGGLGDTQYF
-	TRBV7-2	-	TRBJ1-3	TGTGCCAGCAGCTTATCTTCGAGCTCTGGAAACACCATATATTTT	CASSLSSSSGNTIYF
-	TRBV20-1	-	TRBJ1-3	TGCAGTGCTAGTCCGGACAACTCTGGAAACACCATATATTTT	CSASPDNSGNTIYF
-	TRBV15	TRBD1	TRBJ1-5	TGTGCCACCAGCAGAGATCGGTACGGACAGGGGGGCCTCAATCAGCCCCAGCATTTT	CATSRDRYGQGGLNQPQHF
once	TRBV2	-	TRBJ2-5	TGTGCCAGCAGTGTAACCACAGGGCGCGAAGAGACCCAGTACTTC	CASSVTTGREETQYF
few	TRBV2	TRBD1	TRBJ2-2	TGTGCCAGCAAGAAACAGGGGGCGCGGACCGGGGAGCTGTTTTTT	CASKKQGARTGELFF
once	TRBV5-5	TRBD2	TRBJ2-1	TGTGCCAGCAGCCCCCTTAGGACTAGCGGGAGCGATGAGCAGTTCTTC	CASSPLRTSGSDEQFF
-	TRBV5-6	TRBD1	TRBJ2-1	TGTGCCAGCAGTAAGACAGGGGGCTACAATGAGCAGTTCTTC	CASSKTGGYNEQFF
-	TRBV18	-	TRBJ2-2	TGTGCCAGCTCACGGACAGCCTACACCGGGGAGCTGTTTTTT	CASSRTAYTGELFF
many	TRBV14	TRBD1	TRBJ2-1	TGTGCCAGCAGCCAAAGGCGGACAGGGGACACGAATGAGCAGTTCTTC	CASSQRRTGDTNEQFF